The 17 T cell receptor beta chains below all came from one sample that was sequenced in a study of shared clonotypes between healthy human individuals. TCRdb keeps only in-frame clones here, not all; method: immunoSEQ multiplex PCR. The table includes about 680,000 clones, just over 90% detected once. Naivety among CD8 cells was defined by CD45RO negativity and positive CCR7 selection, thereby excluding terminally differentiated effector memory CD45RA+ cells. Sequenced sample: naive CD8+ T cells sorted from blood. All receptors come from a man in his thirties or forties in good health.

This sequence joins TRBV9 and TRBJ2-1, with TRBD2 identical over 12 bases. J lost 6 bases, V lost 0 bases, and 7 bases had no gene match. Germline CDR1 reads SGDLS; CDR2 reads YYNGEE. This CDR3 comprises 17 residues. The CDR3 DNA follows: TGTGCCAGCAGCGTAGGGACTCTAGCGGGAGGGGTCAATGAGCAGTTCTTC. This gives the protein CASSVGTLAGGVNEQFF.

The V call is TRBV13, the J call TRBJ2-5, with 7 positions matching TRBD1. The germline CDR1 and CDR2 sequences are PRHDT and FYEKMQ (reference sequence). Trimming took 2 bases from V and 0 from J; bases not matched to a gene: 6. The CDR3 loop spans 16 amino acids. CDR3 nucleotides: TGTGCCAGCAGCTTATTCGACAGGGTACACCAAGAGACCCAGTACTTC. Translation: CASSLFDRVHQETQYF.

V is TRBV7-9 and J is TRBJ2-5, with D possibly matching TRBD2 (5 bases). From germline, CDR1 is SEHNR and CDR2 FQNEAQ (reference sequence). V shed 1 base and J shed 5 bases, with 17 bases lying between them. There are 16 residues in the CDR3. Here the CDR3 reads CASSLGSRHSGETQYF. DNA of the CDR3: TGTGCCAGCAGCTTAGGGTCTCGCCATTCGGGGGAGACCCAGTACTTC.

The chain has TRBV11-2 and TRBJ1-4; TRBD1 agrees at 7 bases. The CDR3 extends over 14 amino acids. The germline V gene encodes CDR1 SGHAT and CDR2 FQNNGV. The V segment lost 3 bases and the J segment 3 bases; nucleotides outside the gene matches: 1. CDR3 sequence reads: CASSFGTANEKLFF. The CDR3 bases are TGTGCCAGCAGCTTCGGGACAGCTAATGAAAAACTGTTTTTT.

This clone was found once. This chain connects TRBV7-8 to TRBJ2-7; 9 nucleotides align to TRBD1. J was trimmed by 3 bases and V by 5 bases; bases with no gene match: 11. The CDR3 runs to 16 residues. Germline loops: CDR1 SGHVS, CDR2 FQNEAQ. CDR3 sequence: CASSVIQGAIFYEQYF. DNA of the CDR3: TGTGCCAGCAGCGTAATACAGGGGGCTATTTTCTACGAGCAGTACTTC.

The chain uses TRBV13 and TRBJ1-1; tentative D call: TRBD1 (6 bases). The V end was cut by 5 bases, the J end by 1 base, with 14 bases between. Germline lookup yields CDR1 PRHDT and CDR2 FYEKMQ (reference sequence). The CDR3 is made up of 15 amino acids. For the CDR3, the DNA is TGTGCCAGCAGCGACCAGGGACAAACGAACACTGAAGCTTTCTTT. It yields the protein CASSDQGQTNTEAFF.

CDR3: CASSLVVRLQETQYF. For the CDR3, the DNA is TGTGCCAGCAGCTTAGTAGTACGCTTACAAGAGACCCAGTACTTC. The rearrangement joins TRBV7-8 to TRBJ2-5; the D is unclear. Trimming took 1 base from V and 2 from J, leaving 11 bases between them. CDR1 and CDR2 from the germline V gene are SGHVS and FQNEAQ. This CDR3 is built from 15 residues. Together with reference TRBV7-8 and TRBJ2-5, the CDR3 gives the full variable domain: GAGVSQSPRYKVAKRGQDVALRCDPISGHVSLFWYQQALGQGPEFLTYFQNEAQLDKSGLPSDRFFAERPEGSVSTLKIQRTQQEDSAVYLCASSLVVRLQETQYFGPGTRLLVL.

The V and J genes are TRBV28 and TRBJ2-7, with 7 bases matching TRBD1. Trimming at V came to 5 bases and at J to 0 bases, leaving 7 bases not matched to a gene. CDR1 MDHEN and CDR2 SYDVKM come from the germline V gene. CDR3 length: 15 amino acids. CDR3 in amino acids: CASSPDRSSSYEQYF. The CDR3, as DNA: TGTGCCAGCAGTCCGGACAGGTCCAGCTCCTACGAGCAGTACTTC.

In regard to this clone: Other DNA sequences from this sample encode an identical CDR3 as well. The rearrangement joins TRBV27 to TRBJ2-3; D gene unclear. V dropped 11 bases and J dropped 3 bases, with 9 bases sitting between them. Germline-derived CDR1 and CDR2 are MNHEY and SMNVEV (reference sequence). CDR3 size: 11 residues. The CDR3 loop is CASRSTDTQYF. In DNA form, the CDR3 reads TGTGCCTCACGCAGTACAGATACGCAGTATTTT.

Only a few counts were recorded for this clone. The rearrangement joins TRBV27 to TRBJ2-5, with D hard to call. The CDR3 totals 14 residues. The germline V and J ends were trimmed by 5 bases and 5 bases, with 15 bases remaining between them. CDR1 MNHEY and CDR2 SMNVEV come from the germline V gene (reference sequence). The CDR3 here is CASSTILQRETQYF. In DNA, the CDR3 is TGTGCCAGCAGTACGATTCTCCAACGGGAGACCCAGTACTTC.

V is TRBV4-1 and J is TRBJ2-1; 11 bases are a match to TRBD2. The CDR3 is 15 amino acids. Germline trimming cut 2 bases from V and 5 bases from J; bases unmatched to any gene: 2. Germline V gives CDR1 MGHRA, CDR2 YSYEKL. The CDR3 nucleotides are TGCGCCAGCAGCCAAACTAGCGGGAGAAACAATGAGCAGTTCTTC. As protein: CASSQTSGRNNEQFF.

V is TRBV5-5 and J is TRBJ2-7, with D possibly TRBD2 on 5 matching bases. This CDR3 spans 14 amino acids. CDR1 is SGHKS, CDR2 YYEKEE, per germline (reference sequence). The V end was cut by 0 bases, the J end by 0 bases, with 7 bases between. The CDR3 here is CASSLERNSYEQYF. DNA of the CDR3: TGTGCCAGCAGCTTGGAGCGGAACTCCTACGAGCAGTACTTC.

The chain employs TRBV27 and TRBJ2-2; 10 nucleotides match TRBD1. The CDR3 runs 23 residues. V gave up 1 base and J gave up 5 bases; unmatched junction bases: 25. Germline V CDR1 and CDR2: MNHEY, SMNVEV (reference sequence). CDR3 in amino acids: CASSLFSPSFLLGGTGETGELFF. For the CDR3, the DNA is TGTGCCAGCAGTTTATTCTCCCCATCCTTCTTACTCGGCGGGACAGGGGAAACCGGGGAGCTGTTTTTT.

The chain is built from TRBV7-9 and TRBJ2-2, with D hard to call. Trimming took 0 bases from V and 5 from J, leaving 7 bases between them. This CDR3 comprises 14 residues. The germline gives CDR1 SEHNR, CDR2 FQNEAQ (reference sequence). The CDR3 spells CASSLAFGTGELFF. For the CDR3, the DNA is TGTGCCAGCAGCTTAGCATTCGGAACCGGGGAGCTGTTTTTT.

The CDR3 loop reads CASSNGQKPSYEQYF. The CDR3 DNA is TGTGCCAGCAGTAACGGACAGAAACCCTCCTACGAGCAGTACTTC. This chain uses TRBV7-9 with TRBJ2-7, with D possibly TRBD1 on 6 matching bases. Germline CDR1 and CDR2: SEHNR and FQNEAQ (reference sequence). Trimming left V 6 bases short and J 0 bases short, with 15 bases between. This CDR3 comprises 15 residues. Complete variable domain (other parts from reference TRBV7-9 and TRBJ2-7): DTGVSQNPRHKITKRGQNVTFRCDPISEHNRLYWYRQTLGQGPEFLTYFQNEAQLEKSRLLSDRFSAERPKGSFSTLEIQRTEQGDSAMYLCASSNGQKPSYEQYFGPGTRLTVT.

V usage is TRBV29-1 and J usage is TRBJ2-1, with TRBD2 matching over 9 bases. Trimming removed 7 bases from V and 0 bases from J; junction bases left unmatched: 19. In germline, CDR1 is SQVTM, CDR2 ANQGSEA. The CDR3 covers 19 residues. The CDR3 sequence is CSAYTGLTSGGSSYNEQFF. CDR3 nucleotide sequence: TGCAGCGCCTATACCGGCTTGACTAGCGGAGGAAGCTCCTACAATGAGCAGTTCTTC.

In this sample, this clone turned up once. The V gene is TRBV4-3, the J gene TRBJ2-7; D is possibly TRBD1 or TRBD2 (5 bases each). Germline CDR1 and CDR2: LGHNA and YSLEER. The CDR3 loop spans 14 amino acids. The germline V and J ends were trimmed by 5 bases and 3 bases, with 14 bases remaining between them. The CDR3 spells CASSSGTLFYEQYF. Here the CDR3 DNA reads TGCGCCAGCAGCTCCGGGACCCTCTTCTACGAGCAGTACTTC.